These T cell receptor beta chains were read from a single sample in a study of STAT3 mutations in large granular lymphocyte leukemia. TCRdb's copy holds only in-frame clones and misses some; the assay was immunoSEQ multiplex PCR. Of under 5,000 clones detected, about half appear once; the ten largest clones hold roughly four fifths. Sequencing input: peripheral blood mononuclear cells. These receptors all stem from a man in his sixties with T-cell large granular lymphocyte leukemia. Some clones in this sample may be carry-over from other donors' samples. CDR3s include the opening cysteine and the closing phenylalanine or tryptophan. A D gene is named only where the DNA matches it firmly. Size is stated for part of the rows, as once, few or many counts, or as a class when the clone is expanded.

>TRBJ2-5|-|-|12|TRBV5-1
CASSGDQETQYF
TGCGCCAGCAGCGGAGACCAAGAGACCCAGTACTTC
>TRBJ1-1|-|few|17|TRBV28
CASRRPGRGRPNTEAFF
TGTGCCAGCAGACGCCCGGGTCGGGGTAGGCCAAACACTGAAGCTTTCTTT
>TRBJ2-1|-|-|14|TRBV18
CASAKGLSYNEQFF
TGTGCCAGCGCAAAGGGGCTTTCCTACAATGAGCAGTTCTTC
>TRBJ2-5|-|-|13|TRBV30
CAWSPMGSQTQYF
TGTGCCTGGAGCCCGATGGGAAGCCAGACCCAGTACTTC
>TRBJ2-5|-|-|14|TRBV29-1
CSAQGGAGQETQYF
TGCAGCGCCCAGGGGGGGGCGGGCCAAGAGACCCAGTACTTC
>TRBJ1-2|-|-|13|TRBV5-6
CASSLVTSDGYTF
TGTGCCAGCAGCTTGGTTACGAGCGATGGCTACACCTTC
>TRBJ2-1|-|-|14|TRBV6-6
CASSGDELSNEQFF
TGTGCCAGCAGCGGAGACGAGCTGAGCAATGAGCAGTTCTTC
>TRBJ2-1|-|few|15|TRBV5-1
CASSSTGEGWDEQFF
TGCGCCAGCAGCTCGACAGGGGAGGGTTGGGATGAGCAGTTCTTC
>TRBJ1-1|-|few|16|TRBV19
CASNSGSVLSTTEAFF
TGTGCCAGTAACTCGGGTTCGGTACTTTCGACCACTGAAGCTTTCTTT
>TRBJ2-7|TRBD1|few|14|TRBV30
CAWGRTGSPYEQYF
TGTGCCTGGGGCCGGACAGGGAGTCCCTACGAGCAGTACTTC
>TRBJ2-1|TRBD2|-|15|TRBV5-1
CASKSSGNRGNEQFF
TGCGCCAGCAAGTCTAGCGGGAATCGCGGGAATGAGCAGTTCTTC
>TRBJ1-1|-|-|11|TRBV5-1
CASSLAGFAFF
TGCGCCAGCAGCTTAGCGGGGTTTGCTTTCTTT
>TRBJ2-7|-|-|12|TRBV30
CAWSAGFYEQYF
TGTGCCTGGAGTGCGGGGTTCTACGAGCAGTACTTC
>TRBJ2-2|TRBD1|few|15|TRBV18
CASSQGQGGTGELFF
TGTGCCAGCTCACAAGGACAGGGCGGCACCGGGGAGCTGTTTTTT